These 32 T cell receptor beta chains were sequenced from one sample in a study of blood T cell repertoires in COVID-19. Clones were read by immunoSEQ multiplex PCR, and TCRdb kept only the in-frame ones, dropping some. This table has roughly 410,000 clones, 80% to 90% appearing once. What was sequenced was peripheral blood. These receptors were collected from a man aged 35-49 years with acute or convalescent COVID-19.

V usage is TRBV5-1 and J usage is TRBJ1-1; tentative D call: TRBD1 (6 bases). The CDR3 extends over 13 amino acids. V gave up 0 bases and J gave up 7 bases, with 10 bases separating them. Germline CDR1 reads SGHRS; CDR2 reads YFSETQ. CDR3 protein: CASSLATGIEAFF. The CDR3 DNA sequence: TGCGCCAGCAGCTTGGCCACAGGGATTGAAGCTTTCTTT.

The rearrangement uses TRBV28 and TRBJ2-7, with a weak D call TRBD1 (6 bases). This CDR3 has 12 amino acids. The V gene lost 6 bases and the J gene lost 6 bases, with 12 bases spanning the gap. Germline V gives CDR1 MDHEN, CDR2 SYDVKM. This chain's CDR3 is CASRQTGREQYF. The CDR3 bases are TGTGCCAGCAGACAAACAGGGCGCGAGCAGTACTTC.

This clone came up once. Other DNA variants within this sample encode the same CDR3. CDR3 nucleotide sequence: TGTGCCAGCAGTCCGACGGGTAATCAGCCCCAGCATTTT. Residues: CASSPTGNQPQHF. The chain links TRBV27 to TRBJ1-5, with D hard to call. The CDR3 runs 13 residues. The germline CDR1 and CDR2 sequences are MNHEY and SMNVEV (reference sequence). V lost 5 bases and J lost 4, with 9 bases in between.

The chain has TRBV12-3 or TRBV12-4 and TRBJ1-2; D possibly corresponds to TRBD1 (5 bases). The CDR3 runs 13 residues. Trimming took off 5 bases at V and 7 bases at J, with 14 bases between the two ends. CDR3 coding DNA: TGTGCCAGCAGTGGGGCGATGCTTATTGGCTACACCTTC. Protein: CASSGAMLIGYTF.

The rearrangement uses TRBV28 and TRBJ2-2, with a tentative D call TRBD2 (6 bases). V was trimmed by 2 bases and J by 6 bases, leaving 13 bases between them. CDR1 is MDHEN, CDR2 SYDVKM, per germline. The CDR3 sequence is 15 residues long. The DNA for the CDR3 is TGTGCCAGCAGTTTAATCGGGACTCCCCCCGGGGAGCTGTTTTTT. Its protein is CASSLIGTPPGELFF.

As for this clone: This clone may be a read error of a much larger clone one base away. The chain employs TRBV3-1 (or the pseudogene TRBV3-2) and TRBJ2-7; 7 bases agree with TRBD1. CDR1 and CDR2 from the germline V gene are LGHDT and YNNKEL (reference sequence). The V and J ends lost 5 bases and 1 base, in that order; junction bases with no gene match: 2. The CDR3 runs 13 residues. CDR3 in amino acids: CASSLGQSYEQYF. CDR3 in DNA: TGTGCCAGCAGCTTGGGACAGTCCTACGAGCAGTACTTC.

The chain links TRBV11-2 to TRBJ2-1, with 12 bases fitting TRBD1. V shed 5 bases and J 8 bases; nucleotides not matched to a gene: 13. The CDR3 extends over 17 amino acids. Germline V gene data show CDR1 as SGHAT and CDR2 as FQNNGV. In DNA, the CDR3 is TGTGCCAGCAGCGACCCGGGACAGGGGGCACATTGGGATGAGCAGTTCTTC. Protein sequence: CASSDPGQGAHWDEQFF. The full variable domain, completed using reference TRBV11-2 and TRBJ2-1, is EAGVAQSPRYKIIEKRQSVAFWCNPISGHATLYWYQQILGQGPKLLIQFQNNGVVDDSQLPKDRFSAERLKGVDSTLKIQPAKLEDSAVYLCASSDPGQGAHWDEQFFGPGTRLTVL.

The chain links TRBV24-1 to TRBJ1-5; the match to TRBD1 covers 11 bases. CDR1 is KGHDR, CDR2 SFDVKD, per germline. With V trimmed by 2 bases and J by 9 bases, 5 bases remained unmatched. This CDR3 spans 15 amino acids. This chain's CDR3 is CATSDSDRGPGPQHF. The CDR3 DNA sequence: TGTGCCACCAGTGATTCGGACAGGGGGCCGGGGCCCCAGCATTTT.

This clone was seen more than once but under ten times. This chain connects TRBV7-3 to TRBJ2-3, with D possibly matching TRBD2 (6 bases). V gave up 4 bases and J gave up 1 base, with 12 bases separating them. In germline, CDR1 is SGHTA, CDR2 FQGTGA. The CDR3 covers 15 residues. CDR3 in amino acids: CASSSLGLRTDTQYF. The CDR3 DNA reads TGTGCCAGCAGCTCTCTAGGACTACGCACAGATACGCAGTATTTT.

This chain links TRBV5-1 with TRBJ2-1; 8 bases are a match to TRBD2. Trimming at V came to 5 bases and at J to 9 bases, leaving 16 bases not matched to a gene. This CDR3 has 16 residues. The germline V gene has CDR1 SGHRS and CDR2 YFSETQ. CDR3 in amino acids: CASRPGTSIPSAEQFF. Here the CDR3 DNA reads TGCGCCAGCAGACCCGGGACTAGTATCCCTTCGGCTGAGCAGTTCTTC. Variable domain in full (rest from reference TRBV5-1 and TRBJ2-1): KAGVTQTPRYLIKTRGQQVTLSCSPISGHRSVSWYQQTPGQGLQFLFEYFSETQRNKGNFPGRFSGRQFSNSRSEMNVSTLELGDSALYLCASRPGTSIPSAEQFFGPGTRLTVL.

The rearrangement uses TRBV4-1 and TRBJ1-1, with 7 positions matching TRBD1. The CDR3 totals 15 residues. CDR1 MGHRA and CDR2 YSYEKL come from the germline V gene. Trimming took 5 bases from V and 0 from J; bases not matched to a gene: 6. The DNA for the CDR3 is TGCGCCAGCAGCAAGAACAGGGGTGTGAACACTGAAGCTTTCTTT. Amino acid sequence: CASSKNRGVNTEAFF.

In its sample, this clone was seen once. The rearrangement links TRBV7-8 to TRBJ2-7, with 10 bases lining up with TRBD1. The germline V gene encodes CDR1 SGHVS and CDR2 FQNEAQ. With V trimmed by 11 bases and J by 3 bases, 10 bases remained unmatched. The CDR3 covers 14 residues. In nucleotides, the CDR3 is TGTGCCTCCTTCGCCGGGACAGGGGACTACGAGCAGTACTTC. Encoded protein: CASFAGTGDYEQYF.

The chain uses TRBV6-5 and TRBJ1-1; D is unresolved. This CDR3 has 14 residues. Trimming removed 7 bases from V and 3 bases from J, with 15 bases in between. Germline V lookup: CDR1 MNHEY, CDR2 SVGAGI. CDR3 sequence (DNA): TGTGCCAGCAAGCTTCCAGGCCAAGACACTGAAGCTTTCTTT. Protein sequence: CASKLPGQDTEAFF.

CDR3 coding DNA: TGTGCCAGCAGTTACTCGTCCAGTCAAGAGACCCAGTACTTC. This sequence encodes CASSYSSSQETQYF. The V and J genes are TRBV6-5 and TRBJ2-5; D gene unclear. In germline, CDR1 is MNHEY, CDR2 SVGAGI. Trimming cost V 0 bases and J 2 bases, with 7 bases left between them. The CDR3 is made up of 14 amino acids.

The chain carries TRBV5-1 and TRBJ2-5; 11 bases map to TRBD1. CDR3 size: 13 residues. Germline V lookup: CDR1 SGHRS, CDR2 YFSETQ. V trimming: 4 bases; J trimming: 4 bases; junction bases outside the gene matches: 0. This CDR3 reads CASSGTGGETQYF. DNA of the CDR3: TGCGCCAGCAGCGGGACAGGGGGAGAGACCCAGTACTTC.

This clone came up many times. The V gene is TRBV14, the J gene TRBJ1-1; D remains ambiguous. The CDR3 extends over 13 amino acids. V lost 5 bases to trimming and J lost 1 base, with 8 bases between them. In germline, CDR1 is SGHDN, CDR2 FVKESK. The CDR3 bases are TGTGCCAGCAGCTCAAGGAGGAACACTGAAGCTTTCTTT. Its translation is CASSSRRNTEAFF.

As DNA, the CDR3 is TGTGCCAGCAGTTTTTATAGTAACACTGAAGCTTTCTTT. The encoded protein is CASSFYSNTEAFF. The chain couples TRBV12-3 or TRBV12-4 to TRBJ1-1, with D uncertain. Trimming stripped 3 bases from V and 2 bases from J, with 7 bases between. This CDR3 is 13 amino acids long.

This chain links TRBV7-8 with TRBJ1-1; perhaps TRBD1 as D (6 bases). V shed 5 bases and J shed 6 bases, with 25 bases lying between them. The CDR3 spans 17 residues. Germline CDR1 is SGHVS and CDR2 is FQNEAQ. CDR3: CASSTPPGQKVSSEAFF. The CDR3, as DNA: TGTGCCAGCAGCACACCCCCGGGACAAAAAGTCAGTTCTGAAGCTTTCTTT.

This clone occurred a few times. CDR3 DNA sequence: TGTGCCAGCAGTGGCCCGGGACAGGTTAACACCGGGGAGCTGTTTTTT. Protein sequence: CASSGPGQVNTGELFF. This chain links TRBV25-1 with TRBJ2-2, with 8 bases fitting TRBD1. The germline V gene has CDR1 MGHDK and CDR2 SYGVNS. This CDR3 comprises 16 residues. V dropped 4 bases and J dropped 2; count of bases not matched to a gene: 6.

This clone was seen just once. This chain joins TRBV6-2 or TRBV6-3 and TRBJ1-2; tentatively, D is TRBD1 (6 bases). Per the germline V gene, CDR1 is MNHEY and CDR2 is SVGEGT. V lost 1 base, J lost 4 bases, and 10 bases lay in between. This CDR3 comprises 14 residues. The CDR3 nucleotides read TGTGCCAGCAGTTACTTTTCGACAGGCTATGGCTACACCTTC. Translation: CASSYFSTGYGYTF.

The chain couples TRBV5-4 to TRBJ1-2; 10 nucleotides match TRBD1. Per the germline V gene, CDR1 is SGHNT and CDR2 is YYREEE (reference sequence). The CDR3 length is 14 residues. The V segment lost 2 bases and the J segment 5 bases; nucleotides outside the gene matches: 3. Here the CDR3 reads CASSFGTGDYGYTF. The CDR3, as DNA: TGTGCCAGCAGCTTCGGGACAGGGGATTATGGCTACACCTTC.

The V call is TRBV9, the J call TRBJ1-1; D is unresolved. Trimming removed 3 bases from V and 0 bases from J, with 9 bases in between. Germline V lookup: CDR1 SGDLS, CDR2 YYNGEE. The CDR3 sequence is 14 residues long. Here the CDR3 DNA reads TGTGCCAGCAGCGCGCAGGTAATGAACACTGAAGCTTTCTTT. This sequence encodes CASSAQVMNTEAFF.

The CDR3 coding sequence is TGTGCCTGGGCCGCGCCGACTAGCGGGGGGTCGAGCTCCTACGAGCAGTACTTC. Its translation is CAWAAPTSGGSSSYEQYF. V and J are TRBV30 and TRBJ2-7; TRBD2 agrees at 13 bases. CDR3 length: 18 amino acids. Germline V gene sequence: CDR1 GTSNPN, CDR2 SVGIG (reference sequence). Trimming took 5 bases from V and 0 from J; bases not matched to a gene: 13.

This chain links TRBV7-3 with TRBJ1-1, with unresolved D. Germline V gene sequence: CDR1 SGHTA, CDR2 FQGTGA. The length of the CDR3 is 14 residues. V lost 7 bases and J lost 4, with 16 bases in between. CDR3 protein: CASTEIGRGTEAFF. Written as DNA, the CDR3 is TGTGCCAGCACCGAAATAGGTCGGGGCACTGAAGCTTTCTTT.

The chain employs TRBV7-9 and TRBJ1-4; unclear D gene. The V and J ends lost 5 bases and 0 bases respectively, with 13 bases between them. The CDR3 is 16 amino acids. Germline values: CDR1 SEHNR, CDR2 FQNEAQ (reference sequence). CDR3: CASSETYRTTNEKLFF. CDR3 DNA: TGTGCCAGCAGCGAAACGTACAGAACAACTAATGAAAAACTGTTTTTT.

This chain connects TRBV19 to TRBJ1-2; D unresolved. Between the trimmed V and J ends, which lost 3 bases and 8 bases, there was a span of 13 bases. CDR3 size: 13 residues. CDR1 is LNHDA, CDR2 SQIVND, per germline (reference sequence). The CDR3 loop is CASSIVRGEGYTF. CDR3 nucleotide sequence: TGTGCCAGTAGTATTGTCAGAGGCGAAGGCTACACCTTC.

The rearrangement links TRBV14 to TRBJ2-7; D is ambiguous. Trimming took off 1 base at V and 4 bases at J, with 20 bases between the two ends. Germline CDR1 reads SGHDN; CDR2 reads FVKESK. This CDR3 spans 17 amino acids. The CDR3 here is CASSQGPTTPRSYEQYF. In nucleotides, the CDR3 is TGTGCCAGCAGCCAAGGTCCTACGACACCTCGTTCATACGAGCAGTACTTC. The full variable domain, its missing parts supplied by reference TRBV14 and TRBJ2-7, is EAGVTQFPSHSVIEKGQTVTLRCDPISGHDNLYWYRRVMGKEIKFLLHFVKESKQDESGMPNNRFLAERTGGTYSTLKVQPAELEDSGVYFCASSQGPTTPRSYEQYFGPGTRLTVT.

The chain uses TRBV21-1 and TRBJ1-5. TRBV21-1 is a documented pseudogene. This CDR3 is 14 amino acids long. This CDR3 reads CASTKPVSNQPQHF. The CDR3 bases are TGTGCCAGCACCAAACCGGTTAGCAATCAGCCCCAGCATTTT.

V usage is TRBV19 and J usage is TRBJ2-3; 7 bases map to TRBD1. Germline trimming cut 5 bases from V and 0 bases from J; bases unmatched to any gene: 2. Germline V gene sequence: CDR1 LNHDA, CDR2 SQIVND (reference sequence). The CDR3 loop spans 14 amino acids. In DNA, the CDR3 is TGTGCCAGTAGTCCCAGGGGGAGCACAGATACGCAGTATTTT. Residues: CASSPRGSTDTQYF.

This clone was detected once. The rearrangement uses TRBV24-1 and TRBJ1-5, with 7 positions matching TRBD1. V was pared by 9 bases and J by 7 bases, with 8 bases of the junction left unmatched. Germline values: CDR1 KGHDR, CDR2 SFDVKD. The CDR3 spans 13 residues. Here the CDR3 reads CATQNRGGQPQHF. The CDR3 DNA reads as TGTGCCACCCAAAACAGGGGAGGCCAGCCCCAGCATTTT.

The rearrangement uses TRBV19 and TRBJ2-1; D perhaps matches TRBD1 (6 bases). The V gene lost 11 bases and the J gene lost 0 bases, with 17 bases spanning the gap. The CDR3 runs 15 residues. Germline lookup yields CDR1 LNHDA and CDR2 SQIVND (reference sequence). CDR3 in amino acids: CAPTQDSCSYNEQFF. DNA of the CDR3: TGTGCCCCTACGCAGGACAGCTGCTCCTACAATGAGCAGTTCTTC.

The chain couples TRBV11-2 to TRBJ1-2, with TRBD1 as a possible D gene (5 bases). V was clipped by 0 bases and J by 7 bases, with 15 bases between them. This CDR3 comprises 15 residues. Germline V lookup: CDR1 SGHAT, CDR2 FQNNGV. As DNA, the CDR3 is TGTGCCAGCAGCTTAGACGGGAGTTCTGGGGCTGGCTACACCTTC. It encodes CASSLDGSSGAGYTF.